This T cell receptor beta chain was profiled in a study of T cell responses to AZD1222 COVID-19 vaccine. Study summary: Recipients boosted at about 4 weeks or about 12 weeks are pooled. Study observations and caveats: At baseline, seropositivity was found in only 5 to 7 AZD1222 recipients. The donor cohort was predominantly white British with a female majority, and clonal diversity may have been underestimated. No day 14 peak samples; only post-peak repertoires were characterized.

CDR1 and CDR2 (germline): DFQATT, SNEGSKA (reference sequence). This CDR3 contains 11 residues. Trimming removed 6 bases at V and 4 bases at J, with 10 bases between. In this sample, this clone turned up a few times. Antigen: not known. Repertoires were generated with immunoSEQ multiplex PCR, while TCRdb's copy carries only in-frame clones and drops some. Of about 140,000 clones in the sample, 89% are singletons; the top ten hold 2.5% to 3.5%. The chain recombines TRBV20-1 with TRBJ2-7, with a tentative D call TRBD1 (6 bases). Sample: peripheral blood, taken on day 0 of AZD1222 vaccination. The clonotype was recovered from an adult in good health. CDR3 nucleotide sequence: TGCAGTGCCGAGAGGGGGTACGAGCAGTACTTC. Encoded protein: CSAERGYEQYF.